A selection of T cell receptor beta chains follows, all from one sample in a study of T cells in Graves' hyperthyroidism and ophthalmopathy. TCRdb called the multiplex PCR reads again in MiXCR, with one record for every CDR3 protein. The data show 600,000 to 650,000 distinct CDR3 sequences, with 15% to 20% seen just once and around 3.9% held by the top ten. Material for sequencing was blood. All receptors come from a woman under 40 with Graves' hyperthyroidism. Both conserved end residues are part of each CDR3. D genes are given only for firm matches. Clone sizes are given selectively: once, few, many, or a class where the clone is expanded.

clone_size,v_call,j_call,d_call,cdr3_nt,cdr3_aa
many,TRBV10-3,TRBJ2-1,-,TGTGCCATCAGTGATGCCCCGGATGAGCAGTTCTTC,CAISDAPDEQFF
-,TRBV2,TRBJ1-5,TRBD1,TGTGCCAGCAGTGAAGAGGGGGCGCGGGGCAATCAGCCCCAGCATTTT,CASSEEGARGNQPQHF
many,TRBV27,TRBJ2-3,-,TGTGCCAGCTGTCCCTCTGGATCAAGGAGTCTAGTTCGCACAGATACGCAGTATTTT,CASCPSGSRSLVRTDTQYF
many,TRBV10-3,TRBJ2-1,-,TGTGCCATCAGTGAGTATGATGAGCAGTTCTTC,CAISEYDEQFF
few,TRBV3-1,TRBJ1-4,TRBD1,TGTGCCAGCAGCCCCCGGGACAGCCTTAATGAAAAACTGTTTTTT,CASSPRDSLNEKLFF
many,TRBV2,TRBJ2-2,-,TGTGCCAGCAGTACCGGTTGGGCCGGGGAGCTGTTTTTT,CASSTGWAGELFF
many,TRBV20-1,TRBJ2-5,TRBD1,TGCAGTGCTGGTCGGACAGGTCAAAGGGAGACCCAGTACTTC,CSAGRTGQRETQYF
few,TRBV30,TRBJ2-3,TRBD1,TGTGCCTGGAGCTCGGACGAACAGGGGGGTGCAGATACGCAGTATTTT,CAWSSDEQGGADTQYF
-,TRBV12-3/TRBV12-4,TRBJ2-1,TRBD1,TGTGCCAGCACCTACGGACAGGGGCAGTCCTTC,CASTYGQGQSF
few,TRBV20-1,TRBJ1-4,-,TGCAGTGCTAACAGGCAGGATAATGAAAAACTGTTTTTT,CSANRQDNEKLFF
few,TRBV29-1,TRBJ1-5,TRBD1,TGCAGCGTTGGGGCGGGACAGAGGGATCAGCCCCAGCATTTT,CSVGAGQRDQPQHF
many,TRBV11-2,TRBJ2-1,TRBD2,TGTGCCAGCAGCGAGCGGGGGCGATCTAATGAGCAGTTCTTC,CASSERGRSNEQFF
many,TRBV6-5,TRBJ2-7,TRBD2,TGTGCCAGCAGTTACTCTGTCGCGGGAGTTTACGAGCAGTACTTC,CASSYSVAGVYEQYF
many,TRBV18,TRBJ2-7,TRBD2,TGTGCCAGCTCACAGCGGGAGGGCCCCAGTGAGCAGTACTTC,CASSQREGPSEQYF
-,TRBV19,TRBJ2-7,-,TGTGCCACCAGCTATGGGCTCACCTACGAGCAGTACTTC,CATSYGLTYEQYF
many,TRBV19,TRBJ1-6,-,TGTGCCAGTCGCCACGGGGTAAATTCACCCCTCCACTTT,CASRHGVNSPLHF
many,TRBV11-3,TRBJ1-4,TRBD1,TGTGCCAGCAGCTTAATGGGACAGGGCGGTGAAAAACTGTTTTTT,CASSLMGQGGEKLFF
few,TRBV12-3/TRBV12-4,TRBJ1-2,-,TGTGCCAGCAGTTTACCCCATCAAACCTATGGCTATGGCTACACCTTC,CASSLPHQTYGYGYTF
many,TRBV18,TRBJ1-4,-,TGTGCCAGCAGTCCTAGTGAAAAACTGTTTTTT,CASSPSEKLFF
-,TRBV20-1,TRBJ2-7,TRBD2,TGCAGTGCTAGATATATAGCGGGAGATCTCTACGAGCAGTACTTC,CSARYIAGDLYEQYF
-,TRBV7-2,TRBJ2-5,-,TGTGCCTGCAGCTTAGGGGCAGGGTACCAAGAGACCCAGTACTTC,CACSLGAGYQETQYF
many,TRBV5-1,TRBJ2-3,-,TGCGCCAGCAGCTTACGAGGGACACCGAGGTCAGATACGCAGTATTTT,CASSLRGTPRSDTQYF
many,TRBV5-1,TRBJ2-1,TRBD2,TGCGCCAGCACCGGCGGGAGTCTCTACAATGAGCAGTTCTTC,CASTGGSLYNEQFF
many,TRBV2,TRBJ1-2,-,TGTGCCAGCAGTGCGCCCCTGGACAGCGGGAATGGCTACACCTTC,CASSAPLDSGNGYTF
many,TRBV11-2,TRBJ2-7,TRBD2,TGTGCCAGCAGCGTAATTCACGGACTAGCGGGAGACGAGCAGTACTTC,CASSVIHGLAGDEQYF
few,TRBV28,TRBJ2-7,-,TGTGCCAGCAGTTTACCCACCCCTTACGAGCAGTACTTC,CASSLPTPYEQYF
many,TRBV7-2,TRBJ2-5,TRBD1,TGTGCCAGCAGCTTAGGAGGGACAGGGGAAGAGACCCAGTACTTC,CASSLGGTGEETQYF
few,TRBV7-2,TRBJ1-2,-,TGTGCCAGCAGCCGAGCCCCCTCATTATTGGATAGCTATGGCTACACCTTC,CASSRAPSLLDSYGYTF
-,TRBV4-1,TRBJ2-5,-,TGCGCCAGCAGCCAAATTGGACAGCAAGAGACCCAGTACTTC,CASSQIGQQETQYF
-,TRBV9,TRBJ2-1,TRBD2,TGTGCCAGCAATTCAGAAGCGGGAGGTTATGAGCAGTTCTTC,CASNSEAGGYEQFF
many,TRBV12-3/TRBV12-4,TRBJ1-2,-,TGTGCCAGCAGCCCTCCGGACGCCTATGGCTACACCTTC,CASSPPDAYGYTF
-,TRBV6-1,TRBJ2-2,-,TGTGCCGGCAGAATACAACCGCAGGGTACCGGGGAGCTGTTTTTT,CAGRIQPQGTGELFF
many,TRBV3-1,TRBJ1-2,-,TGTGCCAGCAGCAATTTGAAGGATGCCTATGGCTACACCTTC,CASSNLKDAYGYTF
-,TRBV6-1,TRBJ2-2,TRBD1,TGTGCCAGCAGTGAGCAGGGGGCTTACGGGGAGCTGTTTTTT,CASSEQGAYGELFF
many,TRBV15,TRBJ2-3,TRBD2,TGTGCCACCAGCAGAGATGCTAGCGGGAGTCCGGGGGGTGGGGATACGCAGTATTTT,CATSRDASGSPGGGDTQYF
-,TRBV9,TRBJ2-6,-,TGTGCCAGCAGCGGGGGGAGGACTGGGGCCAACGTCCTGACTTTC,CASSGGRTGANVLTF
many,TRBV28,TRBJ1-5,-,TGTGCCAGCAGTTTAATGGCAGGGGATCAGCCCCAGCATTTT,CASSLMAGDQPQHF
many,TRBV5-5,TRBJ2-1,-,TGTGCCACCTACCGGAGGGTTGAGTACAATGAGCAGTTCTTC,CATYRRVEYNEQFF
many,TRBV28,TRBJ2-1,-,TGTGCCAGCAGCCTCCTTCAGCTATCCTACAATGAGCAGTTCTTC,CASSLLQLSYNEQFF
many,TRBV12-3/TRBV12-4,TRBJ2-2,-,TGTGCCAGCAGTTTAAGGGGCCAAGCGGCCGGGGAGCTGTTTTTT,CASSLRGQAAGELFF
many,TRBV30,TRBJ2-5,-,TGTGCCTGGAGCCCAGGGGTCCGAGAGACCCAGTACTTC,CAWSPGVRETQYF
-,TRBV7-2,TRBJ2-7,-,TGTGCCAGCAGCTCCTGGACGGGCGGCTACGAGCGGTACTTC,CASSSWTGGYERYF
-,TRBV5-5,TRBJ1-4,-,TGTGCCAGCAGCCCGGGACACCTCGCAACTAATGAAAAACTGTTTTTT,CASSPGHLATNEKLFF
many,TRBV20-1,TRBJ2-3,-,TGCAGTGCTGGAGTGGAGGGCGCTTGGCTAGCAGCCACAGATACGCAGTATTTT,CSAGVEGAWLAATDTQYF
-,TRBV19,TRBJ1-3,TRBD1,TGTGCCAGTAGCGGACAGGCCTACTCTGGAAACACCATATATTTT,CASSGQAYSGNTIYF
-,TRBV19,TRBJ1-2,-,TGTGCCAGTACCTCTCAGGGGAACTATGGCTACACCTTC,CASTSQGNYGYTF
-,TRBV7-2,TRBJ2-5,TRBD2,TGTGCCAGCAGCCTAGAGAGCGGGAGATGGGAGACCCAGTACTTC,CASSLESGRWETQYF
few,TRBV7-3,TRBJ2-1,-,TGTGCCAGCAGCTCCGGCGGAGGGCCTAATGAGCAGTTCTTC,CASSSGGGPNEQFF
many,TRBV6-1,TRBJ2-7,-,TGTGCCAGCAGTCGGGCAGGGGGGTACGAGCAGTACTTC,CASSRAGGYEQYF
few,TRBV29-1,TRBJ2-4,-,TGCAGCGCGAAACAGGGAAACATTCAGTACTTC,CSAKQGNIQYF
-,TRBV7-2,TRBJ2-2,-,TGTGCCAGCAGCTTAGATGGCCGGGCCCGGGGCGGGGAGCTGTTTTTT,CASSLDGRARGGELFF
few,TRBV20-1,TRBJ2-7,-,TGCAGTGCTAGCCTAGGGAACGAGCAGTACTTC,CSASLGNEQYF
many,TRBV28,TRBJ2-2,-,TGTGCCAGCAGTCAAGACGGGGTCACCGGGGAGCTGTTTTTT,CASSQDGVTGELFF
many,TRBV28,TRBJ2-7,TRBD2,TGTGCCAGCACTATCAGCGGGAGATCGGGAGAGCAGTACTTC,CASTISGRSGEQYF
many,TRBV12-3/TRBV12-4,TRBJ1-5,-,TGTGCCAGCAAATTGGCCAATCAGCCCCAGCATTTT,CASKLANQPQHF
few,TRBV30,TRBJ1-1,-,TGTGCCTGGAGTGTATTGGGAGGGCGGGATGGAGCTTTCTTT,CAWSVLGGRDGAFF
many,TRBV6-2/TRBV6-3,TRBJ2-7,TRBD2,TGTGCCAGCAGTCGACTAGCGGGATTTTCCTACGAGCAGTACTTC,CASSRLAGFSYEQYF